Following are 10 T cell receptor beta chains from one sample sequenced in a study of T cells in Graves' hyperthyroidism and ophthalmopathy. Amplification of TCR beta CDR3 regions was performed using RNA transcripts as template. Using the HTBI primer set, a first-round RT-PCR was run on the TCR CDR3. TCRdb recomputed calls from the multiplex PCR reads with MiXCR, one row per CDR3 protein. Counted here are 250,000 to 300,000 distinct CDR3 sequences, approximately 14% occurring once; the ten biggest clones make up 7.9%. The sequenced material came from blood. These receptors originate from a woman aged 35 to 49 with Graves' hyperthyroidism.

In this sample, this clonotype turned up once. The rearrangement uses TRBV12-3 or TRBV12-4 and TRBJ2-7; unclear D gene. V was pared by 6 bases and J by 3 bases, with 15 bases between. The CDR3 extends over 14 amino acids. The DNA for the CDR3 is TGTGCCAGCAGCGTAGCAGGAACAGACTACGAGCAGTACTTC. It is translated as CASSVAGTDYEQYF.

This clonotype was observed a few times. The J gene is TRBJ2-1, the V gene TRBV19; D possibly corresponds to TRBD2 (5 bases). The germline V and J ends were trimmed by 2 bases and 4 bases, with 9 bases remaining between them. The CDR3 spans 14 residues. Germline loops: CDR1 LNHDA, CDR2 SQIVND (reference sequence). The CDR3 bases are TGTGCCAGTAGTATAAACCCGGGGTACAATGAGCAGTTCTTC. Its protein product is CASSINPGYNEQFF.

This clonotype was found many times. V is TRBV12-3 or TRBV12-4 and J is TRBJ1-5, with 9 positions matching TRBD1. J lost 6 bases, V lost 5 bases, and 8 bases had no gene match. This CDR3 contains 15 residues. CDR3 in DNA: TGTGCCAGCAGTATACTACAGGGGGCAGTTCAGCCCCAGCATTTT. Protein sequence: CASSILQGAVQPQHF.

At least ten counts were recorded for this clonotype. This chain uses TRBV10-3 with TRBJ1-2, with D unclear. CDR3 size: 13 residues. Looked up from germline, CDR1 is ENHRY and CDR2 is SYGVKD. V lost 4 bases to trimming and J lost 4 bases, with 10 bases between them. The CDR3 bases are TGTGCCATCAGTGGTTCGCGTGGCTATGGCTACACCTTC. It is translated as CAISGSRGYGYTF.

This clonotype was detected ten times or more. The chain joins TRBV30 to TRBJ2-7; 7 bases agree with TRBD1. The germline V gene has CDR1 GTSNPN and CDR2 SVGIG (reference sequence). J gave up 2 bases and V 1 base, and 2 bases lay outside the gene matches. The CDR3 length is 13 residues. The CDR3, as DNA: TGTGCCTGGAGTGAGACAGGGCCCTACGAGCAGTACTTC. Translated, it gives CAWSETGPYEQYF.

This clonotype has only a few counts. Given a much more abundant clone one base away, this may be a read error. This rearrangement joins TRBV30 to TRBJ2-3, with 7 bases lining up with TRBD2. V trimming: 6 bases; J trimming: 0 bases; junction bases outside the gene matches: 9. Germline CDR1 and CDR2: GTSNPN and SVGIG (reference sequence). This CDR3 is 15 amino acids long. CDR3 protein: CACLRGRASTDTQYF. The CDR3, as DNA: TGTGCCTGCCTGCGGGGGAGAGCTAGCACAGATACGCAGTATTTT.

There are many counts of this clonotype. A much larger clone lies a single base off, so this may be a read error. The rearrangement uses TRBV12-3 or TRBV12-4 and TRBJ1-1; no clear D gene. The CDR3 contains 12 residues. Trimming pared 3 bases from V and 0 bases from J, leaving 2 bases between. The DNA for the CDR3 is TGTGCCAGCAGTTTTATGAACACTGAAGCTTTCTTT. This gives the protein CASSFMNTEAFF.

This clonotype was found many times. This chain uses TRBV18 with TRBJ1-1; D unclear. The germline CDR1 and CDR2 sequences are KGHSH and LQKENI. V was trimmed by 0 bases and J by 6 bases, leaving 8 bases between them. CDR3 size: 13 residues. CDR3 sequence reads: CASSPPNEPEAFF. The CDR3 region has the DNA TGTGCCAGCTCACCACCTAATGAACCTGAAGCTTTCTTT.

CDR3 sequence (DNA): TGTGCCAGCAGCTTGGGGACCGACCTCTACGAGCAGTACTTC. It translates to CASSLGTDLYEQYF. This chain connects TRBV5-4 to TRBJ2-7; D is ambiguous. CDR1 and CDR2 (germline): SGHNT, YYREEE (reference sequence). V lost 0 bases to trimming and J lost 3 bases, with 10 bases between them. The CDR3 has 14 amino acids.

This clonotype was seen repeatedly, ten times or more. The rearrangement links TRBV7-9 to TRBJ1-4; perhaps TRBD1 as D (6 bases). CDR1 and CDR2 (germline): SEHNR, FQNEAQ (reference sequence). This CDR3 contains 13 residues. V was trimmed by 3 bases and J by 7 bases, leaving 9 bases between them. This CDR3 is CASSFGGSEKLFF. In DNA form, the CDR3 reads TGTGCCAGCAGCTTTGGGGGCAGTGAAAAACTGTTTTTT.